The text below deals with one T cell receptor (beta chain). The antigen it binds to is not known. No base qualities exist here, and no much larger clone lies one base off it. The sample is drawn from a study of OX40 agonist ivuxolimab in advanced cancers. Study-level background: Ivuxolimab was a fully human IgG2 agonistic monoclonal antibody targeting the costimulatory receptor OX40 (CD134). Intravenous ivuxolimab was administered to patients every 2 weeks at six dose levels: 0.01, 0.1, 0.3, 1.5, 3 and 10 mg/kg. Of the 50 or so patients in dose escalation, approximately 20 had hepatocellular carcinoma, about 15 had melanoma, 9 had renal cell carcinoma and 9 had head and neck cancer. A male proportion of 82.7% and a mean age of approximately 60 years, ranging from roughly 23 to 90, were recorded for the dose-escalation cohort. Prior anti-PD-1, anti-PD-L1 or anti-CTLA-4 therapy was permitted, and approximately 40% of dose-escalation patients had received checkpoint inhibitors. Partial responses occurred in three dose-escalation patients, of whom one had hepatocellular carcinoma and two had cutaneous melanoma. The purpose of peripheral TCRbeta sequencing was to test whether ivuxolimab changed TCR sequence diversity and led to clonal T-cell expansion. The paper reports the monotherapy dose-escalation portion (N of about 50 patients) of the phase I ivuxolimab trial. Summary of the overall study and its limitations: At doses of 0.1 to 3.0 mg/kg, clonal expansion of both CD4+ and CD8+ blood T cells was observed from baseline to week 6. Low levels of normalized T-cell clonal expansion were also seen in some nonresponding patients. Antigen specificity was not determined for the clonally expanded peripheral T cells. After ivuxolimab, CD8+ T cells had more expanded clones than CD4+ T cells on average. In the 0.1-3.0 mg/kg groups, partial responders were among the patients with the lowest normalized peripheral clonal expansion, particularly in CD8+ T cells.

To sequence the TCRbeta CDR3 region, genomic DNA was isolated from the sorted cells. The immunoSEQ Assay was used to sequence the TCRbeta CDR3 regions. In its TCRdb copy, this immuneACCESS table keeps in-frame sequences only and misses some clones. Where compared with another copy, unresolved V genes explain less than half of these, and the others have no known cause. Present in this sample are around 38,000 clones, over 80% of which were seen just once. Clones ranked in the top ten supply around 20% of the sample. The trial excluded patients who had a history of autoimmune disease or who were on systemic immunosuppression. Peripheral blood for TCR sequencing was collected from all dose cohorts at baseline, on cycle 4 day 1, and on cycle 7 day 1. The samples were taken from a phase I, first-in-human, multicenter, open-label dose-escalation trial of ivuxolimab. The trial enrolled adults with locally advanced or metastatic head and neck squamous cell, hepatocellular, melanoma or renal cell carcinoma. Before TCR sequencing, CD4+ T cells and CD8+ T cells from peripheral blood were sorted into separate populations.

The CDR3, cysteine through phenylalanine, is 16 amino acids long. The DNA shown is the 48-base CDR3, in frame from base 1. Compared with germline, V lacks 4 bases and J lacks 1 base; bases without a gene match: 6. Taken from the germline V gene (reference sequence), the CDR1 and CDR2 loops are MNHNY and SVGAGI. This clonotype was sampled from an adult with an advanced solid tumor such as melanoma, head and neck, liver or kidney cancer. The sequence is built from TRBV6-6 and TRBJ2-3; the junction holds 9 bases that match TRBD1. Sequenced here: CD4+ or CD8+ T cells sorted from blood, sampled in a trial of the OX40 agonist ivuxolimab. The nucleotide sequence is given as TGTGCCAGCAGTTCCCGGGACAGGGACCGCACAGATACGCAGTATTTT. It codes for CASSSRDRDRTDTQYF.